This entry describes one T cell receptor (beta chain). The entry originates in a study of regulatory T cells in long-lasting Graves disease. The time point is: newly diagnosed GD, antithyroid drugs for less than 3 months. Researchers made the TCR library from RNA that was extracted from PBMCs. EDTA tubes collected nine milliliters of peripheral blood. In germline, CDR1 is KGHDR, CDR2 SFDVKD. After removal of 4 bases from V and 5 bases from J, the junction contained 7 bases not matched to a gene. This CDR3 is 16 amino acids long. Combining iRepertoire HTBI primers with Arm-PCR of CDR3 regions, the authors built TCR beta libraries. MiXCR, run by TCRdb on the multiplex PCR reads, gives a single entry per CDR3 protein. Of hundreds of thousands of distinct CDR3 sequences listed, 15% to 20% were seen once; the top ten hold about 18%. These data also featured in a second study, about T cells in Graves' hyperthyroidism and ophthalmopathy.

This specimen was peripheral blood mononuclear cells (PBMCs), taken at new diagnosis, from a patient treated with antithyroid drugs. This rearrangement joins TRBV24-1 to TRBJ2-5, with TRBD2 matching 12 bases. The clonotype was recovered from a woman in her twenties or thirties with Graves disease. This CDR3 reads CATSDLLTSGGETQYF. The CDR3 DNA reads TGTGCCACCAGTGACCTCCTGACTAGCGGGGGTGAGACCCAGTACTTC.